The entry below gives a single T cell receptor beta chain sequence along with its context. The data were taken from a study of T cell changes during pregnancy in multiple sclerosis. The CDR3 sequence is 14 residues long. Trimming took 1 base from V and 2 from J; bases not matched to a gene: 2. Germline-derived CDR1 and CDR2 are SGHRS and YFSETQ. Clones were sequenced by immunoSEQ multiplex PCR, and TCRdb holds only the in-frame ones, with some missing. The sample shows approximately 44,000 clones, 90% to 95% of them seen only once. The chain recombines TRBV5-1 with TRBJ1-2; 7 bases match TRBD1. The sequence came from a female donor with multiple sclerosis, enrolled in a pregnancy study. The sample in question was CD8+ T cells from peripheral blood mononuclear cells, obtained in the third trimester of pregnancy. The DNA for the CDR3 is TGCGCCAGCAGCTTGCCACAGGGGAACTATGGCTACACCTTC. It codes for CASSLPQGNYGYTF.